The rows below give T cell receptor beta chains drawn from one sample of a study of shared clonotypes between healthy human individuals. Profiling relied on immunoSEQ multiplex PCR, and the TCRdb table lists in-frame clones only, not all of them. The repertoire holds approximately 600,000 clones, roughly 96% seen once, with approximately 0.12% in the top ten. Sequenced material: naive CD8+ T cells sorted from blood. These TCRs come from a woman aged 30 to 39 in good health. Each CDR3 is given with its conserved first and last residue. A D gene is named only where the DNA matches it firmly. A row's size may be missing; if present it is once, few, many or a size class.

v_gene	abundance	d_gene	j_gene	CDR3aa	CDR3nt
TRBV4-1	once	NA	TRBJ2-3	CASSPLDSYTDTQYF	TGCGCCAGCAGCCCCCTGGACTCCTACACAGATACGCAGTATTTT
TRBV10-2	once	NA	TRBJ1-1	CASRRPNTEAFF	TGCGCCAGCAGGAGGCCGAACACTGAAGCTTTCTTT
TRBV2	NA	NA	TRBJ1-5	CASSDHREGRQPQHF	TGTGCCAGCAGTGACCACAGGGAGGGACGTCAGCCCCAGCATTTT
TRBV27	NA	TRBD1	TRBJ1-2	CASGTLRGIRGVGDGYTF	TGTGCCAGCGGCACCCTCAGGGGGATTAGGGGGGTTGGTGATGGCTACACCTTC
TRBV27	NA	NA	TRBJ1-5	CASSLGGAGFAQHF	TGTGCCAGCAGTTTAGGGGGGGCTGGGTTTGCCCAGCATTTT
TRBV5-1	NA	NA	TRBJ2-3	CASSWEGGRSTDTQYF	TGCGCCAGCAGCTGGGAAGGTGGCAGGAGCACAGATACGCAGTATTTT
TRBV11-2	once	NA	TRBJ2-2	CASSLVSVAVPTGELFF	TGTGCCAGCAGCTTAGTTTCGGTAGCGGTTCCCACCGGGGAGCTGTTTTTT
TRBV13	NA	TRBD2	TRBJ2-5	CASRPGGVGSGRAWETQYF	TGTGCCAGCAGACCGGGGGGCGTCGGGAGCGGGAGGGCCTGGGAGACCCAGTACTTC
TRBV7-6	NA	NA	TRBJ2-1	CASSSIQGSEQFF	TGTGCCAGCAGCTCGATTCAGGGGAGTGAGCAGTTCTTC
TRBV29-1	NA	NA	TRBJ1-2	CSVDTLDRLYNYGYTF	TGCAGCGTCGACACCTTGGACAGATTATACAACTATGGCTACACCTTC
TRBV4-1	NA	TRBD1	TRBJ1-1	CASSQSDRLGTEAFF	TGCGCCAGCAGCCAATCGGACAGGTTGGGCACTGAAGCTTTCTTT